The source of this T cell receptor (beta chain) is a study of cytomegalovirus exposure and HLA in healthy donors. The study, taken as a whole, reports: Productive rates of about 87% or about 30% were seen for most TCR beta V segments in an earlier analysis.

For this clone: Its antigen remains unidentified.

Deletions cut 1 base from V and 0 bases from J, with 7 bases between. The length of the CDR3 is 14 residues. Germline V lookup: CDR1 GTSNPN, CDR2 SVGIG (reference sequence). Amplification used 60 Vbeta primers and 13 Jbeta primers. Assay: immunoSEQ multiplex PCR; the TCRdb copy retains only in-frame clones and omits some. The table has about 130,000 clones, roughly a tenth seen once. The genes are TRBV30 and TRBJ1-5, with D possibly being TRBD1 (5 bases). The sequence derives from a woman under 30 in good health and CMV-seropositive. Specimen: PBMCs. The CDR3 loop is CAWSGQGSNQPQHF. The CDR3 region has the DNA TGTGCCTGGAGTGGGCAGGGTAGCAATCAGCCCCAGCATTTT.